A selection of T cell receptor beta chains follows, all from one sample in a study of radiation and T cells in renal cell carcinoma. The method was immunoSEQ multiplex PCR; TCRdb's version includes in-frame clones alone and lacks a portion of them. The top ten clones hold 10% to 15% of a sample with about 150,000 clones, roughly 87% of them seen once. The sample consisted of blood, taken from a patient whose treatment included radiotherapy and nephrectomy. The source of these receptors is a woman in her 50s with renal cell carcinoma. CDR3s include the opening cysteine and the closing phenylalanine or tryptophan. D genes are given only for firm matches. A clone size is listed for some rows: how often the clone was seen (once, few, many), or a class if it is expanded.

j_call	clone_size	v_call	d_call	cdr3_nt	cdr3_aa
TRBJ2-7	-	TRBV14	-	TGTGCCAGCAGCCAAGATAGTCTGTACTACGAGCAGTACTTC	CASSQDSLYYEQYF
TRBJ1-5	-	TRBV5-6	-	TGTGCCAGCAGCTTGGGAGGTGTGGGGTTCGCACCACAGCCCCAGCATTTT	CASSLGGVGFAPQPQHF
TRBJ2-3	-	TRBV2	TRBD2	TGTGCCAGCAGCGGGACTAGCGGGGGAATAACAGATACGCAGTATTTT	CASSGTSGGITDTQYF
TRBJ2-2	-	TRBV7-2	TRBD2	TGTGCCAGCAGCTTAGCTAGCGGGGGGAACACCGGGGAGCTGTTTTTT	CASSLASGGNTGELFF
TRBJ2-1	-	TRBV6-5	TRBD1	TGTGCCAGCCAGCGGGGACAGGGGACCTACAATGAGCAGTTCTTC	CASQRGQGTYNEQFF
TRBJ1-2	few	TRBV5-6	-	TGTGCCAGCAGCAGGACAGCTTCGGCCTATGGCTACACCTTC	CASSRTASAYGYTF
TRBJ2-3	-	TRBV5-8	-	TGTGCCAGCAGCTTGACTTACACAGATACGCAGTATTTT	CASSLTYTDTQYF
TRBJ1-4	-	TRBV7-2	-	TGTGCCAGCAGCTTCGGGGTGGAAAAACTGTTTTTT	CASSFGVEKLFF
TRBJ2-1	once	TRBV7-6	TRBD1	TGTGCCAGCAGCTTAGATCAGGGGGCGTACAATGAGCAGTTCTTC	CASSLDQGAYNEQFF
TRBJ1-1	-	TRBV29-1	-	TGCAGCGTTGAGGTCGGGGCTGAAGCTTTCTTT	CSVEVGAEAFF